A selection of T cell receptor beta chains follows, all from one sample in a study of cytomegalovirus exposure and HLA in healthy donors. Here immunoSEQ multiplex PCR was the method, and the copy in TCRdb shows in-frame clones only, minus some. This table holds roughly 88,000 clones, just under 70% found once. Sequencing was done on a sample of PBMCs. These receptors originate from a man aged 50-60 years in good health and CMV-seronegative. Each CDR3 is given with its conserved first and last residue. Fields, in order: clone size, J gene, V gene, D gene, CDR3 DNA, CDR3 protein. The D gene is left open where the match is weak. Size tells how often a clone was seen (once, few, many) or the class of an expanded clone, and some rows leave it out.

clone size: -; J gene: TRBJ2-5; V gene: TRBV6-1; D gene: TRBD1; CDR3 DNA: TGTGCCAGCAGTGAGGGACAGACAGCGGCGGAGACCCAGTACTTC; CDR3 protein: CASSEGQTAAETQYF
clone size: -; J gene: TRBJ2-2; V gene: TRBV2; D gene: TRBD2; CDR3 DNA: TGTGCCATCCCGGGACTAGCGGAGAACACCGGGGAGCTGTTTTTT; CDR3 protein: CAIPGLAENTGELFF
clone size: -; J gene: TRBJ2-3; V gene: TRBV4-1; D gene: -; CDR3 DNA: TGCGCCAGCAGCCGACTGCGGGACTCCGACGCAGATACGCAGTATTTT; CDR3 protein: CASSRLRDSDADTQYF
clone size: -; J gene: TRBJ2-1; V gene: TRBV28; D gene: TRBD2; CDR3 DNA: TGTGCCAGCAGGGGAGCGGGGGAAACCTACAATGAGCAGTTCTTC; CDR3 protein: CASRGAGETYNEQFF
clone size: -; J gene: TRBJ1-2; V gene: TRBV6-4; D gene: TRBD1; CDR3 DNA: TGTGCCAGCAGGAGGGACAGGGGGCTGTCTGGCTACACCTTC; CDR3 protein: CASRRDRGLSGYTF
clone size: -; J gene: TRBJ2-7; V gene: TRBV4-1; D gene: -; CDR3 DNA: TGCGCCAGCAGCCAAGTGGAGTCTCTGGGTAGCTCCTACGAGCAGTACTTC; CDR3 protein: CASSQVESLGSSYEQYF
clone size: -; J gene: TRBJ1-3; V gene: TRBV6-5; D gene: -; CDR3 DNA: TGTGCCAGCAGTGTTGGGCTTCCCTCTGGAAACACCATATATTTT; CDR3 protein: CASSVGLPSGNTIYF
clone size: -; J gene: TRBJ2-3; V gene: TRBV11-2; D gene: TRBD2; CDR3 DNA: TGTGCCAGCAGCCCAGGACTAGCGGGAGCAGATACGCAGTATTTT; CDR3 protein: CASSPGLAGADTQYF
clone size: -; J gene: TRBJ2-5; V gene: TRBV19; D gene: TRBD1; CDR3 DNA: TGTGCCAGTAGTATTAACAGGGGGAAAGAGACCCAGTACTTC; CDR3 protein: CASSINRGKETQYF
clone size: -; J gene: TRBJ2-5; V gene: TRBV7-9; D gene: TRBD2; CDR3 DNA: TGTGCCAGCAGCTTATATCCTAGCGGGAGGGCGTTTGAGACCCAGTACTTC; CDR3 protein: CASSLYPSGRAFETQYF
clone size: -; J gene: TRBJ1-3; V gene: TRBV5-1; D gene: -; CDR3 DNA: TGCGCCAGCAGCTTACAGGGCTCTGGAAACACCATATATTTT; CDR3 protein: CASSLQGSGNTIYF
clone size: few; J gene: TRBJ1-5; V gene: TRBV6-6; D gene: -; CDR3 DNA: TGTGCCAGCAGGGACAACATCAATCAGCCCCAGCATTTT; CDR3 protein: CASRDNINQPQHF
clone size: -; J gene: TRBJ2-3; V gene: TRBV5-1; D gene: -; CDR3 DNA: TGCGCCAGCAGCGACGCGCTAGCGGATACGCAGTATTTT; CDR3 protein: CASSDALADTQYF
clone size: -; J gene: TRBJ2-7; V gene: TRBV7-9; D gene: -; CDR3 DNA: TGTGCCAGCAGCTCGTACAGGGTCCTTACCTACGAGCAGTACTTC; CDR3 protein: CASSSYRVLTYEQYF
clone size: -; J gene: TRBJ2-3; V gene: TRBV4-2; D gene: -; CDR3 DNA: TGTGCCAGCAGCCAAGACCGACTTGGTCTGGCAGATACGCAGTATTTT; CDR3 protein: CASSQDRLGLADTQYF
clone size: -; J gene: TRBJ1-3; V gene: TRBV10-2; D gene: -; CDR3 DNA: TGCGCCAGCAGTGAAAGGGGCTCTGGAAACACCATATATTTT; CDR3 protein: CASSERGSGNTIYF
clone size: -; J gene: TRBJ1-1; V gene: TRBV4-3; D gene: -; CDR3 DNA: TGCGCCAGCAGCCTAGAGGGGGGCACTGAAGCTTTCTTT; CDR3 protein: CASSLEGGTEAFF
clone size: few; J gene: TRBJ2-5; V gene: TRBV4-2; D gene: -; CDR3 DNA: TGTGCCAGCAGCCAAGGAGTCGAGGAGGGGACCCAGTACTTC; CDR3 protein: CASSQGVEEGTQYF
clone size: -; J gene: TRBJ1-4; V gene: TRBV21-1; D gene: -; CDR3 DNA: TGTGCCAGCGGTTCCGTACTAGAGACAGGGTCAACTAATGAAAAACTGTTTTTT; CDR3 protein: CASGSVLETGSTNEKLFF
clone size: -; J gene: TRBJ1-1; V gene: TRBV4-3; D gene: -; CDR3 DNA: TGCGCCAGCAGCCAAGGCTTGGGCAGGCAAAACACTGAAGCTTTCTTT; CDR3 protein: CASSQGLGRQNTEAFF
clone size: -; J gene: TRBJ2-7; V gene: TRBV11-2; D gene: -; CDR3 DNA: TGTGCCAGCAGCTTGTATAGGGGGTGGGACTCCTACGAGCAGTACTTC; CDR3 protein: CASSLYRGWDSYEQYF
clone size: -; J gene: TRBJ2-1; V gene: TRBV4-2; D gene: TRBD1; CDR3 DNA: TGTGCCAGCAGCCCCCGTGACAGGGCGGGTGAGCAGTTCTTC; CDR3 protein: CASSPRDRAGEQFF
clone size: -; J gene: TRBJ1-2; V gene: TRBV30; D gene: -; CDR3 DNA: TGTGCCTGGAGTGTGGGCCAGGGTAGGAGCGGCTACACCTTC; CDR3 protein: CAWSVGQGRSGYTF
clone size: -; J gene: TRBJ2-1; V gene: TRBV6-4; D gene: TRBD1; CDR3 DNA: TGTGCCAGCAGTGACTCCCCGGGACAGGGTGCCAATGAGCAGTTCTTC; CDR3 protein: CASSDSPGQGANEQFF
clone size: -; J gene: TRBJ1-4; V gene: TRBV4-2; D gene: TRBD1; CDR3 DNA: TGTGCCAGCAGCCAACACCCGGGACAGCGAAATGAAAAACTGTTTTTT; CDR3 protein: CASSQHPGQRNEKLFF
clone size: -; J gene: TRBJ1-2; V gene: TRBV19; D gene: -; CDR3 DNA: TGTGCCAGTAGTATAGACAGGGGCGACTATGGCTACACCTTC; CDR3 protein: CASSIDRGDYGYTF
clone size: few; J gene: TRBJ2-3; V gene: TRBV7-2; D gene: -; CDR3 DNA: TGTGCCAGCAGCTTATTCGCCGGCGGTGCTAGCACAGATACGCAGTATTTT; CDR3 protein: CASSLFAGGASTDTQYF
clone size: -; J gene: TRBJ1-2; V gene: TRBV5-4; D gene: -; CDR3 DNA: TGTGCCAGCAGCCGACCCGGGTATGGCTACACCTTC; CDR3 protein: CASSRPGYGYTF
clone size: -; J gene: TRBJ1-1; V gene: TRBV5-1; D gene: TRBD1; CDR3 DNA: TGCGCCAGCAGCTACCCGCCGGGACAGGGGAGTGGGGCTGAAGCTTTCTTT; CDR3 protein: CASSYPPGQGSGAEAFF
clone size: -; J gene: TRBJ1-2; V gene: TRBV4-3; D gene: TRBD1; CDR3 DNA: TGCGCCAGCAGCCAAGTAGGGACAGGGCTTCTCTATGGCTACACCTTC; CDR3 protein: CASSQVGTGLLYGYTF
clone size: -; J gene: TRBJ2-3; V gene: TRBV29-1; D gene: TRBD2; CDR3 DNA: TGCAGCGTTGATGCGGGGAGGGGCGCAGATACGCAGTATTTT; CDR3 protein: CSVDAGRGADTQYF
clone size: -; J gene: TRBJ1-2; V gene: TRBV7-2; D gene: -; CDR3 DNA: TGTGCCAGCAGCTTACGCCAGGGAGGGTATCGGGGCTATGGCTACACCTTC; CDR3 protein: CASSLRQGGYRGYGYTF
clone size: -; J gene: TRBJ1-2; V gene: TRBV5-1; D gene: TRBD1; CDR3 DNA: TGCGCCAGCAGCTCGGGACAGCCTAACTATGGCTACACCTTC; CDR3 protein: CASSSGQPNYGYTF
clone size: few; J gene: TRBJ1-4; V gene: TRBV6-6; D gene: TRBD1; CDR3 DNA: TGTGCCAGCAGTTACTCAGACAGGGCAAAGGAAAAACTGTTTTTT; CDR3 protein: CASSYSDRAKEKLFF
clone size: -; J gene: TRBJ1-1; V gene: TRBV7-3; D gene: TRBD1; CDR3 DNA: TGTGCCAGCAGTCAGGGGGAGGATACTGAAGCTTTCTTT; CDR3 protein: CASSQGEDTEAFF
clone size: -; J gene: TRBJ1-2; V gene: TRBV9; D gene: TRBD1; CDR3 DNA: TGTGCCAGCAGCGCGACCGGGACAGACTATGGCTACACCTTC; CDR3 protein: CASSATGTDYGYTF
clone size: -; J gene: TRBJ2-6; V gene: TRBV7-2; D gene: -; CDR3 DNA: TGTGCCAGCAGCTTAGTGTGGGGAGCTGGGGCCAACGTCCTGACTTTC; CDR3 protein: CASSLVWGAGANVLTF
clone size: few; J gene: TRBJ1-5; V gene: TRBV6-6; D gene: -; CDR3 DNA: TGTGCCAGCAGAGAGAATCAGCCCCAGCATTTT; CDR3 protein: CASRENQPQHF
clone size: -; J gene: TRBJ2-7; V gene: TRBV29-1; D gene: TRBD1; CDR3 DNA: TGCAGCGTCGGAGACAGGGTGACCTACGAGCAGTACTTC; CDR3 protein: CSVGDRVTYEQYF
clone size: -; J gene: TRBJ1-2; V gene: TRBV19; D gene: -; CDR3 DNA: TGTGCCAGTAGTATGGCAGGGTCGGGCTATGGCTACACCTTC; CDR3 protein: CASSMAGSGYGYTF
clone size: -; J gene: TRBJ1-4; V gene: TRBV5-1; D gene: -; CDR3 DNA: TGCGCCAGCAGCATGGGTCCTCAGCGGACTAATGAAAAACTGTTTTTT; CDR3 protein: CASSMGPQRTNEKLFF
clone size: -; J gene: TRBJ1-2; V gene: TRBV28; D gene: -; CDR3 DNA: TGTGCCAGCAGGGACACGACAGGAGGCTACACCTTC; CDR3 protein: CASRDTTGGYTF
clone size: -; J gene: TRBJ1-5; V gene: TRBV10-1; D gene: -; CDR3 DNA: TGCGCCAGCAGTCAACAGGTGTTAGGCAATCAGCCCCAGCATTTT; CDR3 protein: CASSQQVLGNQPQHF
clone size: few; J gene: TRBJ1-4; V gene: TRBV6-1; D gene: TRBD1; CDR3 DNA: TGTGCCAGCAGTCTAGCGACAGGGGGGTTTGAAAAACTGTTTTTT; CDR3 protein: CASSLATGGFEKLFF
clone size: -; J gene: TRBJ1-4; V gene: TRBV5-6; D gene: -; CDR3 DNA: TGTGCCAGCAGCTTGATACAGATAGCGGCGGGGGAAAAACTGTTTTTT; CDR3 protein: CASSLIQIAAGEKLFF
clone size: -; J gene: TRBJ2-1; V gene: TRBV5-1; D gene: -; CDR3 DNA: TGCGCCAGCAGCTTCTTGGAGGAGGTCGAGCAGTTCTTC; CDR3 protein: CASSFLEEVEQFF